Listed here are 26 T cell receptor beta chains from one sample, sequenced in a study of T cells in Graves' hyperthyroidism and ophthalmopathy. TCR beta CDR3 regions were amplified from RNA. HTBI primers were used for first-round RT-PCR of the TCR CDR3. TCRdb passed the multiplex PCR reads through MiXCR, listing each CDR3 protein once. This sample has around 350,000 distinct CDR3 sequences, with 15% to 17% found just once. The sequencing input was blood. All receptors come from a young woman with Graves' hyperthyroidism that later progressed to Graves' ophthalmopathy.

The rearrangement links TRBV6-1 to TRBJ2-7; TRBD2 agrees at 12 bases. Germline V gene sequence: CDR1 MNHNS, CDR2 SASEGT. The trim removed 5 bases at V and 6 bases at J, leaving 5 bases unmatched. This CDR3 spans 14 amino acids. The CDR3 loop is CASSIGLAGSEQYF. The CDR3 nucleotides read TGTGCCAGCAGTATAGGACTAGCGGGATCCGAGCAGTACTTC.

This clonotype has only a few counts. This chain joins TRBV29-1 and TRBJ1-6, with D tentatively TRBD1 (5 bases). The CDR3 sequence is 14 residues long. Germline values: CDR1 SQVTM, CDR2 ANQGSEA. V lost 4 bases and J lost 5, with 12 bases in between. CDR3 amino acids: CSVADSPHNSPLHF. CDR3 in DNA: TGCAGCGTTGCCGACAGCCCCCATAATTCACCCCTCCACTTT.

This clonotype showed up many times. The V gene is TRBV28, the J gene TRBJ1-2; 8 bases are a match to TRBD1. Germline V gives CDR1 MDHEN, CDR2 SYDVKM. V shed 8 bases and J 6 bases; nucleotides not matched to a gene: 11. The CDR3 contains 14 residues. The CDR3, as DNA: TGTGCCAGCCATACTCTGGGACAGGCGAATGGCTACACCTTC. It yields the protein CASHTLGQANGYTF.

The chain carries TRBV20-1 and TRBJ2-6, with D unclear. Germline CDR1 is DFQATT and CDR2 is SNEGSKA (reference sequence). This CDR3 region has 13 residues. Trimming pared 3 bases from V and 4 bases from J, leaving 7 bases between. CDR3 sequence (DNA): TGCAGTGCTAGTCCTACCGGGGCCAACGTCCTGACTTTC. As protein: CSASPTGANVLTF.

This clonotype was seen at least ten times. V is TRBV2 and J is TRBJ1-5; D remains unclear. There are 15 residues in the CDR3. CDR1 and CDR2 from the germline V gene are SNHLY and FYNNEI. V lost 6 bases and J lost 0, with 12 bases in between. The CDR3 nucleotides are TGTGCCAGCAGAAAAGAGGCTTTTAGCAATCAGCCCCAGCATTTT. Its protein product is CASRKEAFSNQPQHF.

This clonotype has just a few counts. The V gene is TRBV6-2 or TRBV6-3, the J gene TRBJ2-3, with no clear D. In germline, CDR1 is MNHEY, CDR2 SVGEGT. This CDR3 is built from 12 residues. V lost 5 bases and J 4 bases, leaving 7 bases between the germline ends. In DNA form, the CDR3 reads TGTGCCAGCAGTAACGCGGCAGATACGCAGTATTTT. Translation gives CASSNAADTQYF.

This clonotype was picked up many times. The chain uses TRBV20-1 and TRBJ1-5, with 7 positions matching TRBD1. J lost 6 bases, V lost 0 bases, and 14 bases had no gene match. Germline values: CDR1 DFQATT, CDR2 SNEGSKA (reference sequence). CDR3 length: 17 amino acids. The CDR3 DNA sequence: TGCAGTGCTAGAGAGTTGCGAGGGGGCGGTTTGCCTCAGCCCCAGCATTTT. This gives the protein CSARELRGGGLPQPQHF.

Concerning this clonotype itself: Mismatch with germline at one junction end may stem from a read error. The chain joins TRBV9 to TRBJ2-5; tentatively, D is TRBD2 (6 bases). This CDR3 spans 15 amino acids. The germline V gene has CDR1 SGDLS and CDR2 YYNGEE. This CDR3 is CASRVAALGRETQYF. The CDR3 nucleotides read TGTGCCAGCCGCGTAGCGGCGCTTGGGCGTGAGACCCAGTACTTC.

This clonotype was observed a few times. The chain links TRBV5-4 to TRBJ2-2; the D is unclear. CDR3 length: 14 residues. The germline V and J ends were trimmed by 3 bases and 6 bases, with 12 bases remaining between them. Per the germline V gene, CDR1 is SGHNT and CDR2 is YYREEE (reference sequence). In nucleotides, the CDR3 is TGTGCCAGCAGCTCCCCTTATACTTCCGGGGAGCTGTTTTTT. Its protein is CASSSPYTSGELFF.

This clonotype was counted at least ten times. The rearrangement links TRBV30 to TRBJ2-5, with TRBD1 matching over 10 bases. Unmatched junction bases numbered 4, after V lost 1 base and J lost 5 bases. Per germline, CDR1 GTSNPN and CDR2 SVGIG (reference sequence). This CDR3 region has 14 residues. DNA of the CDR3: TGTGCCTGGAGTGGGACAGGGGGGTCGGAGACCCAGTACTTC. Translating it yields CAWSGTGGSETQYF.

The chain uses TRBV6-1 and TRBJ2-1, with a tentative D call TRBD1 (5 bases). Looked up from germline, CDR1 is MNHNS and CDR2 is SASEGT. Between the trimmed V and J ends, which lost 5 bases and 2 bases, there was a span of 13 bases. This CDR3 is 15 amino acids long. CDR3 sequence reads: CASSRTKGPYNEQFF. The CDR3 DNA reads as TGTGCCAGCAGTAGGACGAAGGGGCCCTACAATGAGCAGTTCTTC.

The V and J genes are TRBV10-3 and TRBJ1-6; tentative D call: TRBD1 (5 bases). This CDR3 has 15 residues. The ends were cut back, 3 bases at V and 5 bases at J, with 11 bases in the middle. Per the germline V gene, CDR1 is ENHRY and CDR2 is SYGVKD. The CDR3 nucleotides are TGTGCCATCAGTGATCCGGGGCAAGATAATTCACCCCTCCACTTT. Translated, it gives CAISDPGQDNSPLHF.

With regard to this clonotype: A read error may account for a junction end that differs from germline. The V call is TRBV2, the J call TRBJ2-7, with 7 bases identical to TRBD2. The CDR3 spans 12 residues. CDR1 and CDR2 from the germline V gene are SNHLY and FYNNEI. Here the CDR3 reads CAGSEMRGGSNF. As DNA, the CDR3 is TGTGCCGGCAGTGAAATGCGTGGCGGGAGCAACTTC.

About this clonotype itself: A much larger clone lies a single base off, so this may be a read error. This chain uses TRBV3-1 with TRBJ2-3, with D perhaps matching TRBD1 or TRBD2 (6 bases each). Germline V gene data show CDR1 as LGHDT and CDR2 as YNNKEL (reference sequence). V was clipped by 4 bases and J by 2 bases, with 16 bases between them. The CDR3 covers 16 residues. CDR3 coding DNA: TGTGCCAGCAGCCTCTTCCGGGGGCCCCTCACAGATACGCAGTATTTT. It yields the protein CASSLFRGPLTDTQYF.

A word on this clonotype: With a much larger clone just one base away, this may be a read error. This chain links TRBV27 with TRBJ2-1, with a weak D call TRBD2 (6 bases). Near its end, the DNA agrees better with TRBJ2-7, so the J call may be wrong. Per germline, CDR1 MNHEY and CDR2 SMNVEV (reference sequence). This CDR3 has 17 residues. CDR3 DNA: TGTGCCAGCAGTTTTAACCCTAGCGAGAGCTCCTACAATGAGCAGTACTTC. Translation gives CASSFNPSESSYNEQYF.

This clonotype has at least ten counts. The chain joins TRBV4-1 to TRBJ1-5; 7 bases are shared with TRBD1. The CDR3 runs to 16 residues. The germline V gene encodes CDR1 MGHRA and CDR2 YSYEKL. After removal of 3 bases from V and 2 bases from J, the junction contained 7 bases not matched to a gene. CDR3 loop: CASSHEDRAGNQPQHF. Here the CDR3 DNA reads TGCGCCAGCAGCCACGAAGACAGGGCTGGCAATCAGCCCCAGCATTTT.

The rearrangement links TRBV20-1 to TRBJ2-7; D might be TRBD1 (6 bases). The CDR3 extends over 13 amino acids. Germline-derived CDR1 and CDR2 are DFQATT and SNEGSKA (reference sequence). Trimming removed 5 bases at V and 2 bases at J, with 13 bases between. The chain's CDR3 is CSALRQVAYEQYF. The CDR3 DNA reads as TGCAGTGCTTTGCGACAGGTGGCCTACGAGCAGTACTTC.

The chain uses TRBV29-1 and TRBJ2-1; D call uncertain. Germline V gives CDR1 SQVTM, CDR2 ANQGSEA. V was trimmed by 5 bases and J by 9 bases, leaving 8 bases between them. The length of the CDR3 is 10 residues. CDR3 DNA: TGCAGCGTTTTTGATACTGAGCAGTTCTTC. This translates into CSVFDTEQFF.

The chain is built from TRBV6-1 and TRBJ2-3, with 12 bases aligning to TRBD2. This CDR3 region has 17 residues. Germline values: CDR1 MNHNS, CDR2 SASEGT. V gave up 4 bases and J gave up 3 bases; unmatched junction bases: 8. This CDR3 is CASSVSLAGGGTDTQYF. The CDR3 bases are TGTGCCAGCAGTGTCAGTCTAGCGGGAGGGGGGACAGATACGCAGTATTTT.

The rearrangement joins TRBV7-9 to TRBJ2-7; 15 bases agree with TRBD2. The CDR3 runs 17 residues. V gave up 4 bases and J gave up 2 bases; unmatched junction bases: 6. Germline values: CDR1 SEHNR, CDR2 FQNEAQ (reference sequence). The CDR3 loop reads CASSWTSGRAVTYEQYF. As DNA, the CDR3 is TGTGCCAGCAGCTGGACTAGCGGGAGGGCCGTAACCTACGAGCAGTACTTC.

The chain links TRBV11-2 to TRBJ2-6; D possibly uses TRBD1 or TRBD2 (5 bases each). Germline CDR1 is SGHAT and CDR2 is FQNNGV. V lost 1 base, J lost 3 bases, and 7 bases lay in between. The CDR3 extends over 15 amino acids. The chain's CDR3 is CASSLGGVGANVLTF. CDR3 coding DNA: TGTGCCAGCAGCTTAGGAGGGGTTGGGGCCAACGTCCTGACTTTC.

This clonotype showed up just a few times. The CDR3 loop reads CASSLSLQGKYF. DNA of the CDR3: TGTGCCAGCAGTTTATCTCTACAGGGAAAGTATTTT. The chain is built from TRBV28 and TRBJ2-3; D is possibly TRBD1 (6 bases). Looked up from germline, CDR1 is MDHEN and CDR2 is SYDVKM. There are 12 residues in the CDR3. Trimming pared 1 base from V and 13 bases from J, leaving 12 bases between. Looking up the rest from reference TRBV28 and TRBJ2-3 gives the full variable domain: DVKVTQSSRYLVKRTGEKVFLECVQDMDHENMFWYRQDPGLGLRLIYFSYDVKMKEKGDIPEGYSVSREKKERFSLILESASTNQTSMYLCASSLSLQGKYFGPGTRLTVL.

V is TRBV28 and J is TRBJ2-7, with 7 bases fitting TRBD2. The germline V gene encodes CDR1 MDHEN and CDR2 SYDVKM. This CDR3 comprises 15 residues. V dropped 6 bases and J dropped 1; count of bases not matched to a gene: 9. In DNA, the CDR3 is TGTGCCAGCAGGAGGGCGGGGGTTCCTTCCTACGAGCAGTACTTC. Its protein product is CASRRAGVPSYEQYF.

This clonotype was counted at least ten times. The chain links TRBV28 to TRBJ2-5, with D uncertain. V lost 2 bases and J lost 5, with 15 bases in between. The CDR3 length is 15 residues. Germline V gene lookup returns CDR1 MDHEN and CDR2 SYDVKM. In nucleotides, the CDR3 is TGTGCCAGCAGTTTACGCGTCTACCCTCCCGAGACCCAGTACTTC. Amino acids: CASSLRVYPPETQYF.

The rearrangement links TRBV20-1 to TRBJ2-3; TRBD2 aligns across 8 bases. The trim removed 5 bases at V and 4 bases at J, leaving 8 bases unmatched. Looked up from germline, CDR1 is DFQATT and CDR2 is SNEGSKA (reference sequence). This CDR3 is 14 amino acids long. This chain's CDR3 is CSAGSGSGSDTQYF. The DNA for the CDR3 is TGCAGTGCTGGCAGCGGGAGCGGCTCAGATACGCAGTATTTT.

This clonotype appeared many times. The CDR3 region is CASSFTASSYEQYF. The CDR3 nucleotides are TGTGCCAGCAGCTTTACAGCCAGCTCCTACGAGCAGTACTTC. The chain employs TRBV7-2 and TRBJ2-7; D gene unclear. Trimming left V 3 bases short and J 0 bases short, with 9 bases between. The CDR3 has 14 amino acids. Germline V gene data show CDR1 as SGHTA and CDR2 as FQGNSA.